This T cell receptor beta chain originates from a study of CD8+ T cells in alopecia areata. About the study: Twice a day, 5 to 10 mg of oral tofacitinib was administered to treated patients. The drug, tofacitinib, lasted 6 to 18 months, followed by 6 months off drug. Study results and limitations: Higher clonality and more expanded CD8+ clones appeared in lesional than normal scalp. Many expanded lesional clones remained in scalp and blood on tofacitinib.

Reverse transcription of extracted RNA yielded cDNA, which provided the sequencing template. Using immunoSEQ multiplex PCR, the repertoire was profiled, and TCRdb retains in-frame clones only, with some absent. Seen here are about 76,000 clones, 66% observed once, and the top ten hold 20% to 25%. Treatment here: oral pan-JAK inhibitor, 5-10 mg twice daily. V lost 2 bases to trimming and J lost 10 bases, with 21 bases between them. The CDR3 is 17 residues long. In germline, CDR1 is SGHVS, CDR2 FNYEAQ. Remarks on this clone: The antigen is undetermined.

Material: CD8+ T cells sorted from blood, obtained at week 24, from a patient treated with tofacitinib. The receptor was derived from a human donor with alopecia areata. The chain employs TRBV7-6 and TRBJ1-6; D gene uncertain. The CDR3 DNA is TGTGCCAGCAGCTTATATCAACCGGGCTCCGTTGGGTCACCCCTCCACTTT. Protein product: CASSLYQPGSVGSPLHF.